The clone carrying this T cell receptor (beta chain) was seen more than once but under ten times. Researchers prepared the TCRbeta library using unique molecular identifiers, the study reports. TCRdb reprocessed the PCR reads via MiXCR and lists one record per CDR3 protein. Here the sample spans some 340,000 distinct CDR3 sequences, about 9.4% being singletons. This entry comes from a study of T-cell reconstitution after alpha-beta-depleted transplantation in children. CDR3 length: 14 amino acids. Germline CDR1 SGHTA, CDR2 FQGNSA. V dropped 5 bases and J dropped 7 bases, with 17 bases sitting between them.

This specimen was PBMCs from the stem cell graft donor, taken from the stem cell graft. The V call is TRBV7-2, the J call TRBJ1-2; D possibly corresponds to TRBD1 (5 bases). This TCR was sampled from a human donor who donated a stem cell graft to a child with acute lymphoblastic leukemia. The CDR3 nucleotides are TGTGCCAGCAGCCCTCCATCGGGCGGGGGTGGCTACACCTTC. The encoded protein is CASSPPSGGGGYTF.